The sequence of this TCR beta chain was determined in a study of Ad26.COV2.S vaccination and SARS-CoV-2 variants. Study details: Each vaccinee took Ad26.COV2.S intramuscularly, once or twice 56 days apart.

Study results and limitations: Recipients of vaccine and of placebo showed similar breadth of their non-spike TCR repertoires. Spike-specific TCR breadth ran higher among vaccine recipients than placebo recipients.

This clone was picked up a small number of times. The antigen is unknown. Some clones are missing from TCRdb's copy, which holds only in-frame ones; the method was immunoSEQ multiplex PCR. The sample has 350,000 to 600,000 clones; nearly 90% are singletons. The treatment denotes: roughly 20 received Ad26.COV2.S at low or high dose, single or two shots; about five received placebo; per-sample allocation not given. It was on day 63 after the first vaccine or placebo injection that samples were taken. Participants' vaccine, an Ad26 vector, delivered Wuhan-strain SARS-CoV-2 spike. The sequence derives from a person aged 18-60 years who received the Ad26.COV2.S COVID-19 vaccine or a placebo. Sample: peripheral blood, taken in a trial of Ad26.COV2.S vaccine versus placebo.

The CDR3 nucleotides read TGTGCCAGCAGAGGGACGGGTACTGAAGCTTTCTTT. It encodes CASRGTGTEAFF. V gene TRBV6-5 combines with J gene TRBJ1-1, with D possibly being TRBD1 (5 bases). The CDR3 is 12 amino acids. Germline lookup yields CDR1 MNHEY and CDR2 SVGAGI. V was clipped by 6 bases and J by 5 bases, with 10 bases between them.